The subject of this entry is one T cell receptor beta chain. Antigen unknown. Relative to the germline gene, one junction end is altered; a read error may explain this. Other nucleotide sequences from this sample produce the same CDR3. CDR1 MDHEN and CDR2 SYDVKM come from the germline V gene. This CDR3 spans 14 amino acids. The data are from a study of Tregs in tolerant kidney transplant recipients. Study findings and constraints: Expanding Tregs on activated donor B cells appeared to best identify donor-specific TCRbeta clones. Biological reproducibility was not directly addressed, but technical replication error appeared minimal. The small number of patients limits these findings pending further validation.

Data came from immunoSEQ multiplex PCR; TCRdb stores just in-frame clones and leaves some out. This table has about 52,000 clones, roughly nine tenths appearing once. Recipients received nonmyeloablative bone marrow transplants from related graft donors, with transient mixed chimerism. Unstimulated regulatory T cells (CD4+CD25+CD127-), CD4+CD25- non-regulatory cells, CD4 and CD8 cells were FACS-sorted from thawed PBMCs. The J gene is TRBJ1-6, the V gene TRBV28, with 8 bases aligning to TRBD1. The starting material was CD8+ T cells from blood (PBMCs), obtained 24 months after the transplant. This TCR was recovered from a human patient who received a combined kidney and bone marrow transplant. Some T cells may be transferred from the graft donor. The CDR3, as DNA: TGTGCCACCCTTCTACAGGGGGTTGATTCCCCCCTCCACTTT. Encoded protein: CATLLQGVDSPLHF.